Each of the 25 T cell receptor beta chains below was sequenced from the same sample in a study of blood T cell repertoires in COVID-19. Here immunoSEQ multiplex PCR was the method, and the copy in TCRdb shows in-frame clones only, minus some. The table shows around 150,000 clones, with roughly 87% occurring only once. Sequencing input: peripheral blood. These receptors were obtained from a human donor in a cohort sampled during active COVID-19.

The chain is built from TRBV27 and TRBJ2-1; 8 positions agree with TRBD1. CDR1 is MNHEY, CDR2 SMNVEV, per germline (reference sequence). The CDR3 has 15 amino acids. The trim removed 3 bases at V and 7 bases at J, leaving 8 bases unmatched. The CDR3 here is CASSLGQGAQNEQFF. Here the CDR3 DNA reads TGTGCCAGCAGTTTGGGTCAGGGGGCGCAGAATGAGCAGTTCTTC.

The gene calls are TRBV5-6 and TRBJ1-1; D may be TRBD1 (5 bases). The CDR3 covers 14 residues. The V end lost 0 bases, the J end lost 0 bases, and 6 bases lay between the germline ends. Looked up from germline, CDR1 is SGHDT and CDR2 is YYEEEE. CDR3 protein: CASSLETVNTEAFF. CDR3 nucleotides: TGTGCCAGCAGCTTGGAGACAGTGAACACTGAAGCTTTCTTT.

This rearrangement joins TRBV27 to TRBJ1-1; 7 bases fit TRBD1. Germline lookup yields CDR1 MNHEY and CDR2 SMNVEV (reference sequence). The CDR3 consists of 12 residues. J was trimmed by 7 bases and V by 5 bases; bases with no gene match: 4. The chain's CDR3 is CASSLRQGEAFF. CDR3 nucleotide sequence: TGTGCCAGCAGTCTTAGACAGGGTGAAGCTTTCTTT.

The chain is built from TRBV19 and TRBJ2-2; TRBD2 might be the D (6 bases). Trimming shortened V by 1 base and J by 0 bases, and 9 bases separated the two germline ends. The CDR3 is made up of 16 amino acids. CDR1 is LNHDA, CDR2 SQIVND, per germline (reference sequence). The DNA for the CDR3 is TGTGCCAGTAGTATAGCGGGACTTCCGAACACCGGGGAGCTGTTTTTT. Its translation: CASSIAGLPNTGELFF.

V and J are TRBV19 and TRBJ1-2; 7 bases line up with TRBD1. Germline CDR1 reads LNHDA; CDR2 reads SQIVND (reference sequence). With 7 bases clipped from V and 0 bases from J, the junction kept 8 bases outside the gene matches. CDR3 length: 15 amino acids. Here the CDR3 DNA reads TGTGCCAGTACTTCGACAGGGTCTGCTAACTATGGCTACACCTTC. As protein: CASTSTGSANYGYTF.

The chain combines TRBV11-3 with TRBJ2-7; 8 positions match TRBD1. The J segment lost 1 base and the V segment lost 5 bases, leaving 4 bases of the junction unmatched. CDR1 and CDR2 from the germline V gene are SGHNT and YENEEA. The length of the CDR3 is 14 residues. The CDR3 spells CASSIGQGSYEQYF. CDR3 bases: TGTGCCAGCAGCATAGGACAGGGTTCCTACGAGCAGTACTTC. The full variable domain, rest sourced from reference TRBV11-3 and TRBJ2-7, is EAGVVQSPRYKIIEKKQPVAFWCNPISGHNTLYWYLQNLGQGPELLIRYENEEAVDDSQLPKDRFSAERLKGVDSTLKIQPAELGDSAVYLCASSIGQGSYEQYFGPGTRLTVT.

The genes are TRBV6-6 and TRBJ2-2; D is perhaps TRBD2 (6 bases). Germline-derived CDR1 and CDR2 are MNHNY and SVGAGI (reference sequence). This CDR3 is built from 15 residues. Trimming shortened V by 5 bases and J by 0 bases, and 10 bases separated the two germline ends. CDR3 sequence reads: CASSRDSSNTGELFF. CDR3 DNA sequence: TGTGCCAGCAGTAGGGACTCCTCGAACACCGGGGAGCTGTTTTTT.

The chain links TRBV24-1 to TRBJ2-7; possible D gene TRBD2, 7 bases. The germline V gene encodes CDR1 KGHDR and CDR2 SFDVKD. Trimming stripped 4 bases from V and 5 bases from J, with 11 bases between. This CDR3 comprises 13 residues. CDR3 sequence reads: CATSDGGLHEQYF. The CDR3 nucleotides read TGTGCCACCAGTGACGGGGGGCTCCACGAGCAGTACTTC.

The chain couples TRBV28 to TRBJ1-1; D may be TRBD1 (6 bases). V was clipped by 3 bases and J by 5 bases, with 22 bases between them. CDR1 is MDHEN and CDR2 is SYDVKM in the germline V gene. The CDR3 sequence is 17 residues long. The CDR3 sequence: CASSFSRGGQKVTEAFF. The CDR3 DNA follows: TGTGCCAGCAGTTTTAGTAGGGGCGGACAGAAGGTGACTGAAGCTTTCTTT.

The V call is TRBV6-5, the J call TRBJ2-7; 10 bases line up with TRBD1. Unmatched junction bases numbered 2, after V lost 4 bases and J lost 2 bases. CDR1 and CDR2 (germline): MNHEY, SVGAGI. The CDR3 is made up of 14 amino acids. The chain's CDR3 is CASSSDRGAYEQYF. The DNA for the CDR3 is TGTGCCAGCAGTTCGGACAGGGGGGCCTACGAGCAGTACTTC.

This chain links TRBV5-1 with TRBJ2-5, with 7 positions matching TRBD2. Germline values: CDR1 SGHRS, CDR2 YFSETQ. This CDR3 comprises 15 residues. The V segment lost 0 bases and the J segment 3 bases; nucleotides outside the gene matches: 5. The CDR3 DNA is TGCGCCAGCAGCTTGGGTGCGGGGGTCGAAGAGACCCAGTACTTC. Translation gives CASSLGAGVEETQYF.

The chain has TRBV7-9 and TRBJ1-4; 9 bases match TRBD1. The V segment lost 0 bases and the J segment 3 bases; nucleotides outside the gene matches: 5. This CDR3 has 17 amino acids. The germline CDR1 and CDR2 sequences are SEHNR and FQNEAQ (reference sequence). CDR3 nucleotide sequence: TGTGCCAGCAGCTTAGCGAAACAGGGGGCTCCTAATGAAAAACTGTTTTTT. The encoded protein is CASSLAKQGAPNEKLFF.

The chain employs TRBV5-1 and TRBJ2-7; 12 nucleotides line up with TRBD2. The CDR3 totals 20 residues. Germline V gives CDR1 SGHRS, CDR2 YFSETQ. V was clipped by 2 bases and J by 1 base; unmatched bases: 16. The CDR3 reads CASSLNGKLAGGNLSYEQYF. The CDR3 region has the DNA TGCGCCAGCAGCTTAAACGGGAAACTAGCGGGGGGCAATTTATCCTACGAGCAGTACTTC.

The chain employs TRBV9 and TRBJ2-3; no reliable D call. This CDR3 contains 13 residues. V lost 3 bases and J lost 4, with 9 bases in between. Germline lookup yields CDR1 SGDLS and CDR2 YYNGEE. The CDR3 loop is CASSGQWPDTQYF. Written as DNA, the CDR3 is TGTGCCAGCAGCGGCCAGTGGCCAGATACGCAGTATTTT. The full variable domain, in which reference TRBV9 and TRBJ2-3 provide the parts outside the CDR3, is DSGVTQTPKHLITATGQRVTLRCSPRSGDLSVYWYQQSLDQGLQFLIQYYNGEERAKGNILERFSAQQFPDLHSELNLSSLELGDSALYFCASSGQWPDTQYFGPGTRLTVL.

CDR3 nucleotides: TGTGCCAGCAGTCACACAGGGGAGGACACTGAAGCTTTCTTT. Protein product: CASSHTGEDTEAFF. The rearrangement links TRBV6-6 to TRBJ1-1, with 7 bases aligning to TRBD1. Germline-derived CDR1 and CDR2 are MNHNY and SVGAGI (reference sequence). The V gene end was trimmed by 5 bases and the J gene end by 3 bases; junction bases not matched to a gene: 6. The CDR3 is 14 amino acids.

This chain uses TRBV4-1 with TRBJ1-1; D remains ambiguous. The CDR3 has 14 residues. The germline CDR1 and CDR2 sequences are MGHRA and YSYEKL. Trimming pared 4 bases from V and 0 bases from J, leaving 9 bases between. The CDR3 sequence: CASSPGIMNTEAFF. CDR3 nucleotide sequence: TGCGCCAGCAGCCCGGGGATCATGAACACTGAAGCTTTCTTT.

The J gene is TRBJ2-1, the V gene TRBV11-3, with D possibly being TRBD1 (6 bases). V lost 4 bases to trimming and J lost 8 bases, with 9 bases between them. The CDR3 has 12 amino acids. Germline V gives CDR1 SGHNT, CDR2 YENEEA. CDR3 loop: CASSSGTHEQFF. CDR3 nucleotide sequence: TGTGCCAGCAGCTCCGGGACACATGAGCAGTTCTTC.

The V gene is TRBV30, the J gene TRBJ2-7; the match to TRBD2 covers 12 bases. Trimming removed 3 bases from V and 5 bases from J; junction bases left unmatched: 8. This CDR3 spans 15 amino acids. Germline CDR1 reads GTSNPN; CDR2 reads SVGIG (reference sequence). CDR3 sequence reads: CAWRRRGLAGNEQYF. The CDR3 region has the DNA TGTGCCTGGAGAAGGCGCGGACTAGCGGGGAACGAGCAGTACTTC. The variable domain in full, completed from reference TRBV30 and TRBJ2-7, reads SQTIHQWPATLVQPVGSPLSLECTVEGTSNPNLYWYRQAAGRGLQLLFYSVGIGQISSEVPQNLSASRPQDRQFILSSKKLLLSDSGFYLCAWRRRGLAGNEQYFGPGTRLTVT.

This clone has only one observation. The identical CDR3 is also encoded by other nucleotide sequences in the sample. This chain uses TRBV3-1 (or the pseudogene TRBV3-2) with TRBJ1-2; possible D gene TRBD1, 6 bases. V was pared by 1 base and J by 2 bases, with 8 bases between. In germline, CDR1 is LGHDT, CDR2 YNNKEL (reference sequence). This CDR3 is built from 14 residues. CDR3 DNA sequence: TGTGCCAGCAGCCAAGCAGGGGTGAACTATGGCTACACCTTC. Protein sequence: CASSQAGVNYGYTF.

CDR3 coding DNA: TGCGCCAGCAGCCACCATACCGGGACTAGCGACCTAAACTACGAGCAGTACTTC. Translation: CASSHHTGTSDLNYEQYF. This chain joins TRBV4-1 and TRBJ2-7; 10 nucleotides agree with TRBD2. The trim removed 3 bases at V and 3 bases at J, leaving 14 bases unmatched. Germline V gene sequence: CDR1 MGHRA, CDR2 YSYEKL. This CDR3 has 18 amino acids.

The CDR3 loop reads CASSVGGPTAGAVQSSYNEQFF. The CDR3 DNA reads TGTGCCAGCAGCGTAGGAGGACCCACTGCGGGGGCCGTTCAAAGCTCCTACAATGAGCAGTTCTTC. The chain is built from TRBV9 and TRBJ2-1, with D maybe TRBD2 (7 bases). The germline V and J ends were trimmed by 0 bases and 0 bases, with 28 bases remaining between them. This CDR3 comprises 22 residues. Germline CDR1 reads SGDLS; CDR2 reads YYNGEE.

The chain links TRBV7-2 to TRBJ1-5; D not certain. Germline values: CDR1 SGHTA, CDR2 FQGNSA. The CDR3 totals 11 residues. V was trimmed by 8 bases and J by 2 bases, leaving 4 bases between them. CDR3 residues: CASVGNQPQHF. The CDR3 DNA follows: TGTGCCAGCGTCGGCAATCAGCCCCAGCATTTT.

The chain carries TRBV5-1 and TRBJ2-2; D may be TRBD1 (5 bases). Germline V gives CDR1 SGHRS, CDR2 YFSETQ. The CDR3 contains 13 residues. Trimming pared 6 bases from V and 6 bases from J, leaving 12 bases between. The CDR3 DNA is TGCGCCAGCAAGACAGCTCCCCCCGGGGAGCTGTTTTTT. This codes for CASKTAPPGELFF. The whole variable domain, remainder taken from reference TRBV5-1 and TRBJ2-2, is KAGVTQTPRYLIKTRGQQVTLSCSPISGHRSVSWYQQTPGQGLQFLFEYFSETQRNKGNFPGRFSGRQFSNSRSEMNVSTLELGDSALYLCASKTAPPGELFFGEGSRLTVL.

The rearrangement joins TRBV14 to TRBJ2-1; 12 nucleotides align to TRBD2. CDR3 length: 13 residues. Germline V CDR1 and CDR2: SGHDN, FVKESK. The ends lost 9 bases at V and 9 bases at J; junction bases unmatched: 6. CDR3 loop: CARVLAGGGEQFF. CDR3 sequence (DNA): TGTGCCAGGGTACTAGCGGGAGGAGGTGAGCAGTTCTTC.

The chain joins TRBV9 to TRBJ2-6; no firm D call. The V end lost 0 bases, the J end lost 4 bases, and 17 bases lay between the germline ends. CDR3 length: 18 amino acids. Germline V CDR1 and CDR2: SGDLS, YYNGEE. Written as DNA, the CDR3 is TGTGCCAGCAGCGTAGACGCCAGGCCGTCTGTCGGGGCCAACGTCCTGACTTTC. Residues: CASSVDARPSVGANVLTF.